Each of the 16 T cell receptor beta chains below was sequenced from the same sample in a study of Ad26.COV2.S vaccination and SARS-CoV-2 variants (dated by TCRdb to about 2021). The meaning of the sample's treatment or condition label: around 19 received Ad26.COV2.S at low or high dose, single or two shots; five or six received placebo; per-sample allocation not given. Repertoires of vaccine and placebo recipients were sequenced from samples taken on day 63 after the first injection. The library was obtained by the immunoSEQ multiplex PCR assay. The table comes from immuneACCESS by way of TCRdb, which keeps in-frame sequences with V and J called. Part of the clones is missing from these tables; in studies checked, under half for an unresolved V gene and the rest for unknown reasons. The sample has more than 400,000 clones on record, about nine tenths of them singletons. Around 4.5% of the sample belongs to the ten largest clones.

Sequenced here: peripheral blood, sampled in a trial of Ad26.COV2.S vaccine versus placebo. These receptors all stem from a person between 18 and 60 years old who received the Ad26.COV2.S COVID-19 vaccine or a placebo.

The chain combines TRBV7-2 with TRBJ2-1; the D is unclear. Germline-derived CDR1 and CDR2 are SGHTA and FQGNSA. The CDR3 contains 15 residues. V dropped 3 bases and J dropped 8 bases, with 17 bases sitting between them. The CDR3 nucleotides are TGTGCCAGCAGCTTGAGACCAGGTTCGAGACATGAGCAGTTCTTC. It is translated as CASSLRPGSRHEQFF.

The V and J genes are TRBV5-1 and TRBJ2-7; 10 nucleotides match TRBD1. J was trimmed by 5 bases and V by 1 base; bases with no gene match: 3. The CDR3 length is 14 residues. Germline V lookup: CDR1 SGHRS, CDR2 YFSETQ. The CDR3 loop reads CASSLRQGADEQYF. For the CDR3, the DNA is TGCGCCAGCAGCTTGAGACAGGGGGCTGACGAGCAGTACTTC.

This chain connects TRBV30 to TRBJ2-7; 12 bases align to TRBD2. The CDR3 sequence is 15 residues long. Germline V gives CDR1 GTSNPN, CDR2 SVGIG (reference sequence). The trim removed 3 bases at V and 7 bases at J, leaving 10 bases unmatched. DNA of the CDR3: TGTGCCTGGAGGGTGACGACTAGCGGGAGCGGGGAGCAGTACTTC. It encodes CAWRVTTSGSGEQYF.

The CDR3 nucleotides are TGTGCCAGCCTCCCGGGACAGGGGAACACCGGGGAGCTGTTTTTT. Amino acids: CASLPGQGNTGELFF. The gene calls are TRBV2 and TRBJ2-2, with TRBD1 identical over 9 bases. The CDR3 runs to 15 residues. Germline V gene sequence: CDR1 SNHLY, CDR2 FYNNEI. The J segment lost 1 base and the V segment lost 8 bases, leaving 5 bases of the junction unmatched.

This chain joins TRBV19 and TRBJ2-1; 8 bases are a match to TRBD2. From germline, CDR1 is LNHDA and CDR2 SQIVND (reference sequence). V dropped 5 bases and J dropped 3; count of bases not matched to a gene: 6. The CDR3 sequence is 15 residues long. CDR3 nucleotide sequence: TGTGCCAGTAGTCCTCTAGCGGGCCTCTACAATGAGCAGTTCTTC. It encodes CASSPLAGLYNEQFF.

The chain carries TRBV27 and TRBJ2-7, with D possibly matching TRBD2 (5 bases). The CDR3 is made up of 15 amino acids. V lost 2 bases and J lost 0, with 11 bases in between. Germline V gives CDR1 MNHEY, CDR2 SMNVEV (reference sequence). CDR3 amino acids: CASSLEGSHSYEQYF. The DNA for the CDR3 is TGTGCCAGCAGTTTAGAGGGCAGCCACTCCTACGAGCAGTACTTC.

This chain uses TRBV10-3 with TRBJ2-1; TRBD2 might be the D (6 bases). The CDR3 is 12 amino acids. V lost 4 bases and J 7 bases, leaving 8 bases between the germline ends. Germline CDR1 reads ENHRY; CDR2 reads SYGVKD. The chain's CDR3 is CAISVAGNEQFF. The CDR3 DNA reads TGTGCCATCAGTGTTGCGGGAAATGAGCAGTTCTTC.

This chain links TRBV24-1 with TRBJ2-3; D is ambiguous. The CDR3 consists of 16 residues. CDR1 and CDR2 from the germline V gene are KGHDR and SFDVKD. V lost 3 bases to trimming and J lost 0 bases, with 12 bases between them. For the CDR3, the DNA is TGTGCCACCAGTGATAAAGCAGGAACTAGCACAGATACGCAGTATTTT. Translated: CATSDKAGTSTDTQYF.

The chain has TRBV5-1 and TRBJ2-1; 9 bases match TRBD2. V lost 0 bases to trimming and J lost 12 bases; unmatched junction nucleotides: 19. The CDR3 totals 18 residues. The germline V gene encodes CDR1 SGHRS and CDR2 YFSETQ. The CDR3 loop is CASSLAPWAGGPRSWQFF. CDR3 DNA: TGCGCCAGCAGCTTGGCCCCTTGGGCGGGAGGGCCCAGGTCTTGGCAGTTCTTC.

This clone appeared a single time. The chain employs TRBV7-9 and TRBJ2-3; the match to TRBD2 covers 9 bases. Per germline, CDR1 SEHNR and CDR2 FQNEAQ (reference sequence). The CDR3 sequence is 17 residues long. V shed 1 base, J shed 2 bases, and the junction held 7 bases outside the gene matches. CDR3 bases: TGTGCCAGCAGCTTAGGCGGGCTAGCGGGGATCACAGATACGCAGTATTTT. Translated: CASSLGGLAGITDTQYF.

The chain employs TRBV7-2 and TRBJ1-4; the match to TRBD1 covers 7 bases. The CDR3 has 15 amino acids. Germline V gene data show CDR1 as SGHTA and CDR2 as FQGNSA. The V gene end was trimmed by 4 bases and the J gene end by 2 bases; junction bases not matched to a gene: 4. The CDR3 DNA reads as TGTGCCAGCAGCTACGACAGGGATACTAATGAAAAACTGTTTTTT. Its protein is CASSYDRDTNEKLFF.

V usage is TRBV4-2 and J usage is TRBJ2-7, with D possibly TRBD1 on 5 matching bases. The CDR3 loop spans 16 amino acids. Germline V gene lookup returns CDR1 LGHNA and CDR2 YNFKEQ. Trimming took off 1 base at V and 0 bases at J, with 13 bases between the two ends. CDR3 region: CASSQGQGVSSYEQYF. CDR3 nucleotides: TGTGCCAGCAGCCAAGGTCAGGGCGTGAGCTCCTACGAGCAGTACTTC.

This clone was seen a single time. The V and J genes are TRBV21-1 and TRBJ2-7; the table's D call TRBD2 went unverified against the DNA. TRBV21-1 is recorded as a pseudogene. CDR3 length: 19 amino acids. CDR3 nucleotide sequence: TGTGCCAGCAGCTATGACTTAATAGCGGGGGGTCCGCCGTCCTACGAGCAGTACTTC. The encoded protein is CASSYDLIAGGPPSYEQYF.

The CDR3 sequence: CASSLRPGLDSREQYF. The CDR3 DNA is TGCGCCAGCAGCTTGAGGCCGGGACTAGACTCTCGCGAGCAGTACTTC. V gene TRBV5-1 combines with J gene TRBJ2-7, with 8 positions matching TRBD2. Trimming took 1 base from V and 6 from J; bases not matched to a gene: 12. CDR1 and CDR2 from the germline V gene are SGHRS and YFSETQ. CDR3 length: 16 amino acids. The full variable domain, rest sourced from reference TRBV5-1 and TRBJ2-7, is KAGVTQTPRYLIKTRGQQVTLSCSPISGHRSVSWYQQTPGQGLQFLFEYFSETQRNKGNFPGRFSGRQFSNSRSEMNVSTLELGDSALYLCASSLRPGLDSREQYFGPGTRLTVT.

The rearrangement joins TRBV28 to TRBJ2-2; perhaps D is TRBD1 or TRBD2 (5 bases each). The length of the CDR3 is 16 residues. In germline, CDR1 is MDHEN, CDR2 SYDVKM. V was trimmed by 7 bases and J by 1 base, leaving 16 bases between them. DNA for the CDR3: TGTGCCAGCACCTCTCCGGGGCACTTGAACACCGGGGAGCTGTTTTTT. Translated, it gives CASTSPGHLNTGELFF.

Written as DNA, the CDR3 is TGTGCCAGCAGTGAAGTTCTGTTCTCGCAGGGCGGCTACACCTTC. Translated: CASSEVLFSQGGYTF. The J gene is TRBJ1-2, the V gene TRBV6-1; TRBD1 is a possible D gene (5 bases). V was cut by 1 base and J by 8 bases, with 17 bases left in between. The CDR3 runs to 15 residues. Germline CDR1 and CDR2: MNHNS and SASEGT.